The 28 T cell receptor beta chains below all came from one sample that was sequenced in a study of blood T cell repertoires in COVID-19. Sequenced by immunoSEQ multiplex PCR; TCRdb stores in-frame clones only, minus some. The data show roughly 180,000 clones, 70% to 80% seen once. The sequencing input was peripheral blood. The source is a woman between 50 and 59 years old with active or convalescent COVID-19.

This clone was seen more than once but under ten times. CDR3 nucleotide sequence: TGTGCCAGCAGCATGGGGACAGGGGGTGGCTACACCTTC. Its protein is CASSMGTGGGYTF. The rearrangement links TRBV3-1 (or the pseudogene TRBV3-2) to TRBJ1-2, with TRBD1 identical over 11 bases. The ends lost 5 bases at V and 7 bases at J; junction bases unmatched: 3. The CDR3 is 13 amino acids. Germline-derived CDR1 and CDR2 are LGHDT and YNNKEL (reference sequence).

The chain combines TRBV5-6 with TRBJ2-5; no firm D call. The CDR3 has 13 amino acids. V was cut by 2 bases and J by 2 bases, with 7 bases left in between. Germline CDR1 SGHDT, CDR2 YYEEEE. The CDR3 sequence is CASSFPSQETQYF. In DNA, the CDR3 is TGTGCCAGCAGCTTCCCTAGTCAAGAGACCCAGTACTTC.

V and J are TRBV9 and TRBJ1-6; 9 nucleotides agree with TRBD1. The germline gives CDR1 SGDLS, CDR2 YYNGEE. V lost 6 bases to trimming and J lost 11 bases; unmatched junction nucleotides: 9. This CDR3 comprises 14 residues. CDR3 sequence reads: CASNPGQGDPPLHF. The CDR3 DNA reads TGTGCCAGCAACCCGGGACAGGGTGATCCACCCCTCCACTTT.

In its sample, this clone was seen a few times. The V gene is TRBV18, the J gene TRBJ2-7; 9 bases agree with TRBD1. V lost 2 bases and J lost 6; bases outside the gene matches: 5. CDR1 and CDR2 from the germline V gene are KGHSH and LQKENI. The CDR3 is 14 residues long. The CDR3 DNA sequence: TGTGCCAGCTCACCAGGGACAGGGAGGCGCGAGCAGTACTTC. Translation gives CASSPGTGRREQYF.

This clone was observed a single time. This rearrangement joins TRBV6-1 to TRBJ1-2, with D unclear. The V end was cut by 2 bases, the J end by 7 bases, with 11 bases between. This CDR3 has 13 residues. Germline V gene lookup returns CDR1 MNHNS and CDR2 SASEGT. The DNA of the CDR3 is TGTGCCAGCAGTGAATCGGGGTTGGCTGGCTACACCTTC. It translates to CASSESGLAGYTF.

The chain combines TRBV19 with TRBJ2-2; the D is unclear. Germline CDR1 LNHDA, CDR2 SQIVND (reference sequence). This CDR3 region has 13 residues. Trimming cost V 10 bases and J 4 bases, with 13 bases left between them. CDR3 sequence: CATKRSGTGELFF. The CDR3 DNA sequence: TGTGCCACCAAAAGGTCGGGCACCGGGGAGCTGTTTTTT. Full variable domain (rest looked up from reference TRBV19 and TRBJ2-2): DGGITQSPKYLFRKEGQNVTLSCEQNLNHDAMYWYRQDPGQGLRLIYYSQIVNDFQKGDIAEGYSVSREKKESFPLTVTSAQKNPTAFYLCATKRSGTGELFFGEGSRLTVL.

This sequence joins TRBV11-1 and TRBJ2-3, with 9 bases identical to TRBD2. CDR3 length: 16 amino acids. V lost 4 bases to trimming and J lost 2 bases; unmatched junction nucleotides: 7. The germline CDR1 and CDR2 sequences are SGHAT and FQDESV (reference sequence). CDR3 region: CASSSLAGPSTDTQYF. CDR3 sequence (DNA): TGTGCCAGCAGCTCCCTAGCGGGGCCTTCCACAGATACGCAGTATTTT.

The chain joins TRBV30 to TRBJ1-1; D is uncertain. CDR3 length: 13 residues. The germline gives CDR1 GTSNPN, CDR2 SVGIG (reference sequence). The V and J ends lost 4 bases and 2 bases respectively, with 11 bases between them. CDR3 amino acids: CAWTGGFNTEAFF. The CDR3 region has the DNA TGTGCCTGGACGGGAGGCTTTAACACTGAAGCTTTCTTT.

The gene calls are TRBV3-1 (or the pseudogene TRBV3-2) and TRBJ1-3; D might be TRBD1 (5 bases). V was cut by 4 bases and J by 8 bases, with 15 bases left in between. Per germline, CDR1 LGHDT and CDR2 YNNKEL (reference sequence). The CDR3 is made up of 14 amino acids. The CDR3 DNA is TGTGCCAGCAGCCCCGGGCAGGGATGGGACACCATATATTTT. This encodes CASSPGQGWDTIYF.

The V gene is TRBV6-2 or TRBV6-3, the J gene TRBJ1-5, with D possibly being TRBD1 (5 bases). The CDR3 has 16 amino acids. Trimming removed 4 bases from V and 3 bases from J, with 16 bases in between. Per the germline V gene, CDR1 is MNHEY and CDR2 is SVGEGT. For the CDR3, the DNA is TGTGCCAGCAGTTCCCGTGTGGGGCTATCCAATCAGCCCCAGCATTTT. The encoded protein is CASSSRVGLSNQPQHF.

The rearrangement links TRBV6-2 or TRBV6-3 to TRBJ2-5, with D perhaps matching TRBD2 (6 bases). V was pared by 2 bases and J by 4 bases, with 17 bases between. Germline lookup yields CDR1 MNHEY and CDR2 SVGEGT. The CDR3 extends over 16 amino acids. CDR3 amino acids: CASSYESGDIGETQYF. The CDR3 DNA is TGTGCCAGCAGTTACGAGTCGGGAGATATCGGAGAGACCCAGTACTTC.

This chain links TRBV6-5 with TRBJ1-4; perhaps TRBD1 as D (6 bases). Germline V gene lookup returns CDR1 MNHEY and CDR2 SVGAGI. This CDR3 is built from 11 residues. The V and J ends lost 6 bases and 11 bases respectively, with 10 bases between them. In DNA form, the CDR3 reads TGTGCCAGCAGACAGGGAGACAAACTGTTTTTT. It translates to CASRQGDKLFF.

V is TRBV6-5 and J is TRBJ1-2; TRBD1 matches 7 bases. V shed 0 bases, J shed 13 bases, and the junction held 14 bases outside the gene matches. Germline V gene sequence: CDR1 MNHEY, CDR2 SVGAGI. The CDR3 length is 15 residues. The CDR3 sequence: CASSYSTPGQTGATF. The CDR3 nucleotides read TGTGCCAGCAGTTACTCGACCCCGGGACAGACCGGGGCCACCTTC.

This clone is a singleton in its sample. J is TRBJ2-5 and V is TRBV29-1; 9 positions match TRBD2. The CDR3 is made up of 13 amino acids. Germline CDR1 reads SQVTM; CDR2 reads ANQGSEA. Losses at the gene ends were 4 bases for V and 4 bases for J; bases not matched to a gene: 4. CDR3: CSVVPSGTETQYF. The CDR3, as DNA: TGCAGCGTTGTTCCTAGCGGGACAGAGACCCAGTACTTC.

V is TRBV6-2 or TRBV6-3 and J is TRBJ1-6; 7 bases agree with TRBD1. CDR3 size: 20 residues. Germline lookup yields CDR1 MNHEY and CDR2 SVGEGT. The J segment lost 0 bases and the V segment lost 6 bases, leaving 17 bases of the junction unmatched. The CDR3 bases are TGTGCCAGCAGCCGCCAGGGGGTAGGGGGCTGGAGCTCCTATAATTCACCCCTCCACTTT. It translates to CASSRQGVGGWSSYNSPLHF.

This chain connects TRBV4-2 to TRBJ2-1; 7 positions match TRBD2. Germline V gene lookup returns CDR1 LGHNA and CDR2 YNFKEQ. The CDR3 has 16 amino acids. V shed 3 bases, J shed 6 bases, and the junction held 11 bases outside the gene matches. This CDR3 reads CASSQAGTTGPNEQFF. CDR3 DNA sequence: TGTGCCAGCAGCCAGGCCGGGACTACCGGCCCCAATGAGCAGTTCTTC.

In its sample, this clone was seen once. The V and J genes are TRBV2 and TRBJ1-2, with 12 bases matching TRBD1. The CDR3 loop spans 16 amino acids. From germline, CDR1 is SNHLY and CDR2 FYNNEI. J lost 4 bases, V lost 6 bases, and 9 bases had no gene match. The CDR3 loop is CASRGTGGNMLYGYTF. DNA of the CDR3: TGTGCCAGCAGGGGGACAGGGGGCAACATGCTCTATGGCTACACCTTC.

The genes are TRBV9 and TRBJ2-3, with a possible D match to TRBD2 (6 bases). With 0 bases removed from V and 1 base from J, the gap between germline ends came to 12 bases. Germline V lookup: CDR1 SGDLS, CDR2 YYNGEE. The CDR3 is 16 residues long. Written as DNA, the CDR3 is TGTGCCAGCAGCGTAGCTGGAGGGGCTGGCACAGATACGCAGTATTTT. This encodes CASSVAGGAGTDTQYF. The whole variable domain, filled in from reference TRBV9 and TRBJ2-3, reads DSGVTQTPKHLITATGQRVTLRCSPRSGDLSVYWYQQSLDQGLQFLIQYYNGEERAKGNILERFSAQQFPDLHSELNLSSLELGDSALYFCASSVAGGAGTDTQYFGPGTRLTVL.

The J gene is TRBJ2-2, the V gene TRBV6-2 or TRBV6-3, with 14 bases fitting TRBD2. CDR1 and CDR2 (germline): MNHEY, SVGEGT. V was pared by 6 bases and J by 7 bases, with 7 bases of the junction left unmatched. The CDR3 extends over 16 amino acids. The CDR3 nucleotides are TGTGCCAGCAGCAAAAGACTAGCGGGAGGGAGCGGGGAGCTGTTTTTT. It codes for CASSKRLAGGSGELFF.

DNA for the CDR3: TGTGCCAGCAGCCCCACCCTCGGGTACGGCTATGGCTACACCTTC. This encodes CASSPTLGYGYGYTF. This chain joins TRBV9 and TRBJ1-2; D unclear. The CDR3 has 15 residues. CDR1 is SGDLS, CDR2 YYNGEE, per germline. V was trimmed by 4 bases and J by 4 bases, leaving 17 bases between them.

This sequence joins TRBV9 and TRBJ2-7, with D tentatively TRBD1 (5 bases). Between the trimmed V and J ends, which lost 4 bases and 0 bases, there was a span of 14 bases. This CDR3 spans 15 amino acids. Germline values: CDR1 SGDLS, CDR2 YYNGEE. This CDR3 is CASSRQGLPSYEQYF. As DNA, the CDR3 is TGTGCCAGCAGCCGTCAGGGCCTCCCCTCCTACGAGCAGTACTTC. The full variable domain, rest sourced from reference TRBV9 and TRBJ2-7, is DSGVTQTPKHLITATGQRVTLRCSPRSGDLSVYWYQQSLDQGLQFLIQYYNGEERAKGNILERFSAQQFPDLHSELNLSSLELGDSALYFCASSRQGLPSYEQYFGPGTRLTVT.

CDR3 region: CASREGLSSSYEQYF. CDR3 DNA: TGTGCCAGCAGAGAGGGACTATCCAGCTCCTACGAGCAGTACTTC. The gene calls are TRBV3-1 (or the pseudogene TRBV3-2) and TRBJ2-7; 7 bases match TRBD2. The V segment lost 6 bases and the J segment 0 bases; nucleotides outside the gene matches: 8. From germline, CDR1 is LGHDT and CDR2 YNNKEL (reference sequence). This CDR3 is built from 15 residues.

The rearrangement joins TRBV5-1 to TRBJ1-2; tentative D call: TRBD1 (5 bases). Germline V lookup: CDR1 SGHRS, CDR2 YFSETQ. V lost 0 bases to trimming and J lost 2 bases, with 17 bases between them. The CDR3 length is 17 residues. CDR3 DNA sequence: TGCGCCAGCAGCTTGGAGCAGGGTTGGGCATTAAACTATGGCTACACCTTC. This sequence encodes CASSLEQGWALNYGYTF. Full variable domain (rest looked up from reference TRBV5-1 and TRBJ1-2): KAGVTQTPRYLIKTRGQQVTLSCSPISGHRSVSWYQQTPGQGLQFLFEYFSETQRNKGNFPGRFSGRQFSNSRSEMNVSTLELGDSALYLCASSLEQGWALNYGYTFGSGTRLTVV.

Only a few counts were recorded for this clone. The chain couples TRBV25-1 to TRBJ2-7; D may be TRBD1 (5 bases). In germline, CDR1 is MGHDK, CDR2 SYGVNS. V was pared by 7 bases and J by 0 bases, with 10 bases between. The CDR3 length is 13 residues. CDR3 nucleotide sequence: TGTGCCAGCACCCAGGGAATCTCCTACGAGCAGTACTTC. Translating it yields CASTQGISYEQYF.

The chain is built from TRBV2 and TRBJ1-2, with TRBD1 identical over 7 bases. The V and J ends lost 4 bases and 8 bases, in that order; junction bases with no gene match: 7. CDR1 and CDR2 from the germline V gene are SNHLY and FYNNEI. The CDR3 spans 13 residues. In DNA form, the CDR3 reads TGTGCCAGCAGTGGAGGGGGCGGGTCCGGCTACACCTTC. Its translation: CASSGGGGSGYTF. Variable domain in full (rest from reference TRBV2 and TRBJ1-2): EPEVTQTPSHQVTQMGQEVILRCVPISNHLYFYWYRQILGQKVEFLVSFYNNEISEKSEIFDDQFSVERPDGSNFTLKIRSTKLEDSAMYFCASSGGGGSGYTFGSGTRLTVV.

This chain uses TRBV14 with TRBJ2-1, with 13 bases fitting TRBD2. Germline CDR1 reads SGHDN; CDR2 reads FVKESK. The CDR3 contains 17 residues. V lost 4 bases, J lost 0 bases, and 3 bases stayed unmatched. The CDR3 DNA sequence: TGTGCCAGCAGCCCGACTAGCGGGAGGATCTCCTACAATGAGCAGTTCTTC. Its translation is CASSPTSGRISYNEQFF.

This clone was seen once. This chain's CDR3 is CASSSQISSGGADTQYF. Here the CDR3 DNA reads TGTGCCAGCAGCTCTCAGATCTCTAGCGGGGGGGCTGATACGCAGTATTTT. The chain employs TRBV7-2 and TRBJ2-3; 12 bases align to TRBD2. J lost 6 bases, V lost 4 bases, and 11 bases had no gene match. The germline V gene encodes CDR1 SGHTA and CDR2 FQGNSA. The CDR3 covers 17 residues.

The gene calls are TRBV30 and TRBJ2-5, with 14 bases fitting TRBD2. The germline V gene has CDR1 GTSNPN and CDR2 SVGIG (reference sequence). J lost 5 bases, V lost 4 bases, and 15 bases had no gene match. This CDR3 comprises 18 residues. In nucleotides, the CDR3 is TGTGCCTGGACCTTAGGACTAGCGGGGGGAACCGCTCGGGAGACCCAGTACTTC. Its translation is CAWTLGLAGGTARETQYF.